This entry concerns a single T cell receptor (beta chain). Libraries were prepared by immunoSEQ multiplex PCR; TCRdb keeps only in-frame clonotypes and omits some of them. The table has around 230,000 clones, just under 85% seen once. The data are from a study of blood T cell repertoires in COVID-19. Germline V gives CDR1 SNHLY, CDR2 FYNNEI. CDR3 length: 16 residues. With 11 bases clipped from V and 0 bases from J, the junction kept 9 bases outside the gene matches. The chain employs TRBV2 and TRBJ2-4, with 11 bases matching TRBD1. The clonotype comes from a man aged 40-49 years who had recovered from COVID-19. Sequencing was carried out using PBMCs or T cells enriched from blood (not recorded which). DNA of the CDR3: TGTGCCGGAGGACAGGGGGCCGCTTTAGCCAAAAACATTCAGTACTTC. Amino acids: CAGGQGAALAKNIQYF.